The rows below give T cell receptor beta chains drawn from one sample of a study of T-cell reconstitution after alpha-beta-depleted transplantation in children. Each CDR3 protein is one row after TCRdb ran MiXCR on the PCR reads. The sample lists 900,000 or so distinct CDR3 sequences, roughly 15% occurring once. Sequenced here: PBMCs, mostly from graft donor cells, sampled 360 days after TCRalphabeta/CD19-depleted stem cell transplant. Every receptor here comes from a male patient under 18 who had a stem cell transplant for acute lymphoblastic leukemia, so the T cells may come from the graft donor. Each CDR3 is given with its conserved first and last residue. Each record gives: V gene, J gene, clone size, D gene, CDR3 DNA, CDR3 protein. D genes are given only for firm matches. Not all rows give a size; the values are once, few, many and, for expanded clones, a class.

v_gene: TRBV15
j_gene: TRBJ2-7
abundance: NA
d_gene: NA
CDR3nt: TGTGCCACCAGCGCCCACATGGACTACGAGCAGTACTTC
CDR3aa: CATSAHMDYEQYF

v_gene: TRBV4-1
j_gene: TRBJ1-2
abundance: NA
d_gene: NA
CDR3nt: TGCGCCAGCAGCCAAACGGCTAACTATGGCTACACCTTC
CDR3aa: CASSQTANYGYTF

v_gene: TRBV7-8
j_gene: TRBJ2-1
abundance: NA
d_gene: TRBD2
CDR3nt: TGTGCCAGCAGCAAAAACCGACTAGCGGGAGCCCACAATGAGCAGTTCTTC
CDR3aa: CASSKNRLAGAHNEQFF

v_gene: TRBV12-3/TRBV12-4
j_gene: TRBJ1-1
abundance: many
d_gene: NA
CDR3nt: TGTGCCAGCAGTTCCTTCGGGCAGCGCACTGAAGCTTTCTTT
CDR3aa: CASSSFGQRTEAFF

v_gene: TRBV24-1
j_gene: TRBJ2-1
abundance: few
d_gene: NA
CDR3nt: TGTGCCACCAGTGCCCCGGGAGATAGCGGCAATGAGCAGTTCTTC
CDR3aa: CATSAPGDSGNEQFF

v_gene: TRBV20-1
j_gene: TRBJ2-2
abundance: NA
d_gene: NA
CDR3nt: TGCAGTGCTAGTTTGGGGGGACCTTCCACCGGGGAGCTGTTTTTT
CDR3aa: CSASLGGPSTGELFF

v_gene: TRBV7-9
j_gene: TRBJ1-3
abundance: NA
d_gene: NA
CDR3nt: TGTGCCAGCAGCTTAGCCACCAACGTATTCTCTGGAAACACCATATATTTT
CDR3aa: CASSLATNVFSGNTIYF

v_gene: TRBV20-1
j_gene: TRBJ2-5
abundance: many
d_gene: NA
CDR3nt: TGCAGTGCTAGAGGTCGACTGAAGCTAGAGACCCAGTACTTC
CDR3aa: CSARGRLKLETQYF

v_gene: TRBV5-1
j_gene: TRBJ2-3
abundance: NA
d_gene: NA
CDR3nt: TGCGCCAGCAGCTCGACATGGGAGAAAGTAGATACGCAGTATTTT
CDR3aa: CASSSTWEKVDTQYF

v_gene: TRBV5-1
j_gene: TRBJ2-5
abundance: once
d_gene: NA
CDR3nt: TGCGCCAGCAGCCCACCCCGGGGCAGTGTACAAGAGACCCAGTACTTC
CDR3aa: CASSPPRGSVQETQYF